A single sample is the source of the 20 T cell receptor beta chains below, sequenced in a study of post-analysis software for immune sequencing data. Study-level findings and limits: The study found TRBV5-6, TRBV5-1 and TRBV20-1 among five TRBV segments more frequent in patients than controls.

Their recognized antigens are unknown. Every TCR beta cDNA library bore unique molecular identifiers. Each CDR3 protein is one row after TCRdb ran MiXCR on the PCR reads. In the table there are approximately 260,000 distinct CDR3 sequences, about 38% of which are singletons. Sequences were obtained from blood. The receptors here all came from a girl aged 10 to 17 with multiple sclerosis.

This clonotype has only a few counts. One base away lies a much larger clone, so this may be a sequencing read error. The chain recombines TRBV28 with TRBJ2-5; tentative D call: TRBD1 (5 bases). This CDR3 is built from 15 residues. CDR1 is MDHEN, CDR2 SYDVKM, per germline. V was cut by 2 bases and J by 11 bases, with 21 bases left in between. The CDR3 DNA is TGTGCCAGCAGTTTAAGGGGCCTCTCCTACAATGAGCAGTACTTC. It specifies CASSLRGLSYNEQYF.

The gene calls are TRBV20-1 and TRBJ1-1; D is unclear. V lost 0 bases, J lost 6 bases, and 8 bases lay in between. The CDR3 loop spans 12 amino acids. CDR1 and CDR2 (germline): DFQATT, SNEGSKA (reference sequence). The CDR3 loop reads CSARDPASEAFF. DNA of the CDR3: TGCAGTGCTAGAGATCCCGCGTCTGAAGCTTTCTTT.

This clonotype was detected only a few times. The chain carries TRBV12-3 or TRBV12-4 and TRBJ2-1, with TRBD2 matching over 14 bases. The ends lost 7 bases at V and 7 bases at J; junction bases unmatched: 12. This CDR3 is 17 amino acids long. The CDR3 DNA follows: TGTGCCAGCAACAGGGGACTAGCGGGAGACAGACTGAATGAGCAGTTCTTC. Encoded protein: CASNRGLAGDRLNEQFF.

Remarks on this clonotype: Possible read error: a much larger clone is one base away. This chain's CDR3 is CSVGKLVGNEQFF. In nucleotides, the CDR3 is TGCAGCGTTGGCAAACTAGTCGGCAATGAGCAGTTCTTC. This sequence joins TRBV29-1 and TRBJ2-1, with D perhaps TRBD2 (5 bases). From germline, CDR1 is SQVTM and CDR2 ANQGSEA. The CDR3 totals 13 residues. V was pared by 4 bases and J by 6 bases, with 13 bases between.

This rearrangement joins TRBV4-1 to TRBJ2-4; tentative D call: TRBD2 (6 bases). The germline gives CDR1 MGHRA, CDR2 YSYEKL. The CDR3 totals 16 residues. The ends were cut back, 4 bases at V and 5 bases at J, with 18 bases in the middle. The CDR3: CASSRIGSNTQNIQYF. The CDR3 nucleotides read TGCGCCAGCAGCCGTATCGGGAGTAACACGCAAAACATTCAGTACTTC.

The chain links TRBV29-1 to TRBJ1-1; D gene ambiguous. Germline lookup yields CDR1 SQVTM and CDR2 ANQGSEA. This CDR3 contains 15 residues. V was clipped by 5 bases and J by 0 bases, with 16 bases between them. CDR3 sequence: CSVRIPAVMNTEAFF. CDR3 DNA sequence: TGCAGCGTTCGAATTCCGGCAGTTATGAACACTGAAGCTTTCTTT.

The table lists this clonotype with a few counts. Just one base apart from a much larger clone, this may be a read error. The chain links TRBV7-2 to TRBJ2-5; D may be TRBD2 (6 bases). V lost 7 bases and J lost 8, with 17 bases in between. In germline, CDR1 is SGHTA, CDR2 FQGNSA. This CDR3 has 13 residues. The CDR3 region has the DNA TGTGCCAGCACCTCAAGGCAAGGGACTACCCAGTACTTC. Translation gives CASTSRQGTTQYF.

There are a few counts of this clonotype. The rearrangement joins TRBV29-1 to TRBJ1-1; tentative D call: TRBD1 (5 bases). The CDR3 spans 12 residues. V lost 7 bases to trimming and J lost 6 bases, with 15 bases between them. Per germline, CDR1 SQVTM and CDR2 ANQGSEA. CDR3 residues: CSGESGPAEAFF. The CDR3 DNA is TGCAGCGGGGAATCGGGGCCGGCTGAAGCTTTCTTT.

About this clonotype itself: This may arise from a read error, as a much more abundant clone is one base away. This chain connects TRBV3-1 to TRBJ2-1; D perhaps matches TRBD2 (5 bases). Germline CDR1 reads LGHDT; CDR2 reads YNNKEL (reference sequence). CDR3 length equals 16 residues. CDR3 protein: CASSQVSGKSYIEQFF. DNA for the CDR3: TGTGCCAGCAGCCAAGTGTCGGGGAAGTCCTACATTGAGCAGTTCTTC.

This clonotype has just a few counts. This chain uses TRBV10-3 with TRBJ2-2; D is uncertain. V was trimmed by 6 bases and J by 0 bases, leaving 11 bases between them. Germline CDR1 is ENHRY and CDR2 is SYGVKD. The CDR3 contains 15 residues. CDR3 nucleotides: TGTGCCATCAGCGTAGACGGAACGAACACCGGGGAGCTGTTTTTT. This gives the protein CAISVDGTNTGELFF.

This clonotype was counted at least ten times. This rearrangement joins TRBV5-5 to TRBJ2-7, with 8 nucleotides matching TRBD1. Germline lookup yields CDR1 SGHKS and CDR2 YYEKEE (reference sequence). Germline trimming cut 4 bases from V and 3 bases from J; bases unmatched to any gene: 6. CDR3 length: 14 amino acids. CDR3 residues: CASSTSGGRYEQYF. CDR3 DNA sequence: TGTGCCAGCAGCACGTCAGGGGGCCGCTACGAGCAGTACTTC. Filled out from reference TRBV5-5 and TRBJ2-7, the complete variable domain reads DAGVTQSPTHLIKTRGQQVTLRCSPISGHKSVSWYQQVLGQGPQFIFQYYEKEERGRGNFPDRFSARQFPNYSSELNVNALLLGDSALYLCASSTSGGRYEQYFGPGTRLTVT.

This clonotype has at least ten counts. The chain is built from TRBV4-1 and TRBJ1-1; unclear D gene. Trimming shortened V by 4 bases and J by 6 bases, and 12 bases separated the two germline ends. CDR1 is MGHRA, CDR2 YSYEKL, per germline. The CDR3 is made up of 13 amino acids. Written as DNA, the CDR3 is TGCGCCAGCAGCCCGTCACTAAGATCTGAAGCTTTCTTT. This gives the protein CASSPSLRSEAFF.

Many counts were recorded for this clonotype. The chain has TRBV15 and TRBJ1-2; D is uncertain. This CDR3 is 15 amino acids long. Germline CDR1 and CDR2: LNHNV and YYDKDF (reference sequence). With 0 bases removed from V and 0 bases from J, the gap between germline ends came to 8 bases. The CDR3 bases are TGTGCCACCAGCAGAGAGGCTGATGCTAACTATGGCTACACCTTC. This gives the protein CATSREADANYGYTF.

This clonotype was seen at least ten times. V is TRBV5-1 and J is TRBJ2-3; 9 nucleotides line up with TRBD2. This CDR3 contains 17 residues. The V gene's germline CDR1 is SGHRS and CDR2 YFSETQ. The junction had 11 bases not matched to a gene; V was cut back by 4 bases and J by 2 bases. CDR3 DNA: TGCGCCAGCAGCGCTGCCGGGACTAGCAGATTCACAGATACGCAGTATTTT. The encoded protein is CASSAAGTSRFTDTQYF.

This chain uses TRBV5-1 with TRBJ1-2, with D possibly matching TRBD1 (6 bases). This CDR3 has 15 amino acids. CDR1 SGHRS and CDR2 YFSETQ come from the germline V gene. Trimming took off 1 base at V and 2 bases at J, with 12 bases between the two ends. The CDR3: CASSLRLGANYGYTF. The CDR3 DNA follows: TGCGCCAGCAGCTTGAGGCTGGGGGCGAACTATGGCTACACCTTC.

In its sample, this clonotype was seen many times. The chain links TRBV5-1 to TRBJ2-5; D perhaps matches TRBD1 (5 bases). V was pared by 4 bases and J by 5 bases, with 15 bases between. The CDR3 covers 14 residues. Germline CDR1 reads SGHRS; CDR2 reads YFSETQ. CDR3 bases: TGCGCCAGCAGCCAGGACAAGGGGTCGGAGACCCAGTACTTC. This encodes CASSQDKGSETQYF.

This clonotype occurred a few times. This chain joins TRBV6-2 or TRBV6-3 and TRBJ2-6; D unclear. V dropped 2 bases and J dropped 2 bases, with 7 bases sitting between them. CDR1 and CDR2 (germline): MNHEY, SVGEGT. The CDR3 is 15 residues long. Here the CDR3 DNA reads TGTGCCAGCAGTTACGATGGGGCTGGGGCCAACGTCCTGACTTTC. This encodes CASSYDGAGANVLTF.

The CDR3 DNA reads as TGCAGCGTTAGGGACCACTCTGGAAACACCATATATTTT. Protein product: CSVRDHSGNTIYF. This chain uses TRBV29-1 with TRBJ1-3; D perhaps matches TRBD1 (5 bases). V dropped 5 bases and J dropped 0 bases, with 8 bases sitting between them. Germline V gene data show CDR1 as SQVTM and CDR2 as ANQGSEA. This CDR3 region has 13 residues.

Worth noting for this clonotype: As the CDR3 is not closed by the conserved phenylalanine or tryptophan, this likely results from a read error. The CDR3 sequence is CASSQSGQQYEQYL. The CDR3 region has the DNA TGTGCCAGCAGCCAATCGGGACAGCAATACGAGCAGTACCTC. The V gene is TRBV3-1, the J gene TRBJ2-7; the match to TRBD1 covers 7 bases. This CDR3 has 14 amino acids. Germline CDR1 is LGHDT and CDR2 is YNNKEL (reference sequence). Unmatched junction bases numbered 5, after V lost 2 bases and J lost 4 bases.

J is TRBJ2-3 and V is TRBV5-1; 10 nucleotides line up with TRBD2. CDR1 SGHRS and CDR2 YFSETQ come from the germline V gene. Trimming took 2 bases from V and 1 from J; bases not matched to a gene: 7. This CDR3 has 17 amino acids. CDR3 coding DNA: TGCGCCAGCAGCTTATCCGGACTAGCGGTAGGCACAGATACGCAGTATTTT. Its translation: CASSLSGLAVGTDTQYF.